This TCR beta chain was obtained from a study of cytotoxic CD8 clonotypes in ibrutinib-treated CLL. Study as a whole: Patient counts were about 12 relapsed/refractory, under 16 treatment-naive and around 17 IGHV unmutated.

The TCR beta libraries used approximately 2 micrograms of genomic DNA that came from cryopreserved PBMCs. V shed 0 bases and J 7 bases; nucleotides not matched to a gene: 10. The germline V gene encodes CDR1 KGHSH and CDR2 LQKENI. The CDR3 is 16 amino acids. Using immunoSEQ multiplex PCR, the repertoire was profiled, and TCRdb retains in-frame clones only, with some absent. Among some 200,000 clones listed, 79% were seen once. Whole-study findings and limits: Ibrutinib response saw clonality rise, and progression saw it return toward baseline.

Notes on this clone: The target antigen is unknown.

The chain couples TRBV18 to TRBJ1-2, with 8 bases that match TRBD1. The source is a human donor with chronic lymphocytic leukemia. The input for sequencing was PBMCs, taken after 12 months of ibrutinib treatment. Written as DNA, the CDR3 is TGTGCCAGCTCACCACCGTCCGGACAGGGACGCGGTGGCTACACCTTC. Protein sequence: CASSPPSGQGRGGYTF.